This passage covers 26 T cell receptor beta chains from one sample sequenced in a study of cytotoxic CD8 clonotypes in ibrutinib-treated CLL. The data were produced by immunoSEQ multiplex PCR, yet TCRdb's version contains in-frame clones alone and is incomplete. The sample holds 150,000 or so clones, about 88% seen once. The sample was PBMCs, taken at disease progression, from a patient treated with ibrutinib. The receptors shown here come from a human donor with chronic lymphocytic leukemia.

This chain links TRBV7-6 with TRBJ2-7; D gene unclear. Trimming left V 0 bases short and J 0 bases short, with 3 bases between. The V gene's germline CDR1 is SGHVS and CDR2 FNYEAQ. The CDR3 contains 13 residues. The CDR3 reads CASSLASSYEQYF. CDR3 DNA: TGTGCCAGCAGCTTAGCGAGCTCCTACGAGCAGTACTTC.

The rearrangement joins TRBV7-2 to TRBJ1-4; no definite D call. Germline CDR1 reads SGHTA; CDR2 reads FQGNSA. Trimming pared 3 bases from V and 6 bases from J, leaving 17 bases between. The CDR3 is 16 residues long. Here the CDR3 DNA reads TGTGCCAGCAGCTTCCAAACGGGAAAAAGGGATGAAAAACTGTTTTTT. Encoded protein: CASSFQTGKRDEKLFF.

This chain uses TRBV29-1 with TRBJ1-1; TRBD1 might be the D (6 bases). V was clipped by 5 bases and J by 4 bases, with 14 bases between them. From germline, CDR1 is SQVTM and CDR2 ANQGSEA. The CDR3 extends over 13 amino acids. The CDR3: CSVSGGQVTEAFF. As DNA, the CDR3 is TGCAGCGTTAGTGGGGGGCAGGTCACTGAAGCTTTCTTT.

The CDR3 spells CATSREVGRGSRTDTQYF. In nucleotides, the CDR3 is TGTGCCACCAGCAGAGAAGTCGGAAGGGGGTCGCGCACAGATACGCAGTATTTT. The J gene is TRBJ2-3, the V gene TRBV15, with a tentative D call TRBD1 (6 bases). Germline loops: CDR1 LNHNV, CDR2 YYDKDF (reference sequence). The ends were cut back, 0 bases at V and 1 base at J, with 17 bases in the middle. The CDR3 consists of 18 residues.

The CDR3 DNA follows: TGTGCCAGTAGTACGGGACATCCAGGGGCAGATACGCAGTATTTT. It yields the protein CASSTGHPGADTQYF. This chain joins TRBV19 and TRBJ2-3; D is possibly TRBD1 (6 bases). Looked up from germline, CDR1 is LNHDA and CDR2 is SQIVND (reference sequence). V was trimmed by 4 bases and J by 4 bases, leaving 15 bases between them. The length of the CDR3 is 15 residues.

J is TRBJ2-7 and V is TRBV5-6; 7 bases map to TRBD2. V lost 3 bases to trimming and J lost 0 bases; unmatched junction nucleotides: 12. CDR1 SGHDT and CDR2 YYEEEE come from the germline V gene. There are 17 residues in the CDR3. CDR3 coding DNA: TGTGCCAGCAGCTGGAGGACTAGACCCATGAACTCCTACGAGCAGTACTTC. Amino acid sequence: CASSWRTRPMNSYEQYF.

The gene calls are TRBV23-1 and TRBJ1-3; 8 nucleotides agree with TRBD1. Being an ORF, TRBV23-1 has a function that is uncertain. V dropped 2 bases and J dropped 2; count of bases not matched to a gene: 11. This CDR3 has 18 residues. The CDR3 spells CASSQPRPGQGTGNTIYF. In nucleotides, the CDR3 is TGCGCCAGCAGTCAACCCCGGCCAGGACAGGGTACTGGAAACACCATATATTTT.

The chain joins TRBV11-2 to TRBJ2-1, with TRBD2 matching over 9 bases. This CDR3 region has 18 residues. Germline V CDR1 and CDR2: SGHAT, FQNNGV. V lost 5 bases, J lost 1 base, and 12 bases stayed unmatched. The CDR3 DNA sequence: TGTGCCAGCAGCATAGTTGCATCCGGACTAGCGTCCTACAATGAGCAGTTCTTC. Its translation is CASSIVASGLASYNEQFF.

This rearrangement joins TRBV11-1 to TRBJ1-1, with 7 nucleotides matching TRBD1. The V gene end was trimmed by 8 bases and the J gene end by 3 bases; junction bases not matched to a gene: 9. The CDR3 has 14 residues. Germline V gives CDR1 SGHAT, CDR2 FQDESV (reference sequence). The CDR3: CASEPGQRYTEAFF. CDR3 coding DNA: TGTGCCAGCGAACCGGGACAGAGATACACTGAAGCTTTCTTT.

The rearrangement uses TRBV19 and TRBJ1-1; D unresolved. The CDR3 has 13 amino acids. V was trimmed by 4 bases and J by 3 bases, leaving 9 bases between them. Germline V CDR1 and CDR2: LNHDA, SQIVND (reference sequence). The chain's CDR3 is CASSTDRYTEAFF. The CDR3 bases are TGTGCCAGTAGTACAGACCGATACACTGAAGCTTTCTTT.

Only a few counts were recorded for this clone. The chain has TRBV18 and TRBJ1-2; TRBD1 matches 7 bases. This CDR3 region has 16 residues. Trimming took 4 bases from V and 4 from J; bases not matched to a gene: 12. Looked up from germline, CDR1 is KGHSH and CDR2 is LQKENI. CDR3 coding DNA: TGTGCCAGCTCACTCACTGCCGGGACAGTAATCTATGGCTACACCTTC. Translation: CASSLTAGTVIYGYTF.

The chain is built from TRBV27 and TRBJ2-7, with 8 bases identical to TRBD2. V was clipped by 2 bases and J by 5 bases; unmatched bases: 5. The germline V gene has CDR1 MNHEY and CDR2 SMNVEV (reference sequence). This CDR3 region has 14 residues. The CDR3 here is CASSLSGSGNEQYF. The CDR3 bases are TGTGCCAGCAGTTTAAGCGGGAGCGGGAACGAGCAGTACTTC.

V gene TRBV10-3 combines with J gene TRBJ2-1, with D perhaps TRBD1 or TRBD2 (5 bases each). The CDR3 sequence is 13 residues long. The germline gives CDR1 ENHRY, CDR2 SYGVKD. The ends were cut back, 4 bases at V and 3 bases at J, with 7 bases in the middle. The CDR3 DNA reads TGTGCCATCAGTGGGGGGAACTACAATGAGCAGTTCTTC. Amino acids: CAISGGNYNEQFF.

The chain joins TRBV11-3 to TRBJ2-7, with D perhaps matching TRBD1 (5 bases). Trimming left V 0 bases short and J 6 bases short, with 9 bases between. The CDR3 is made up of 13 amino acids. Per the germline V gene, CDR1 is SGHNT and CDR2 is YENEEA. The CDR3 nucleotides are TGTGCCAGCAGCTTAGAGGGGCAGAGCGAGCAGTACTTC. Translated, it gives CASSLEGQSEQYF.

This clone has just one count. The chain links TRBV6-1 to TRBJ2-6; D remains ambiguous. Trimming removed 3 bases at V and 4 bases at J, with 10 bases between. The germline V gene encodes CDR1 MNHNS and CDR2 SASEGT. The CDR3 sequence is 15 residues long. The CDR3 nucleotides are TGTGCCAGCAGTGAGATCCAGGCAGGGGCCAACGTCCTGACTTTC. It specifies CASSEIQAGANVLTF.

The chain carries TRBV19 and TRBJ2-2, with D possibly being TRBD2 (6 bases). This CDR3 has 11 residues. The V end was cut by 8 bases, the J end by 5 bases, with 6 bases between. Germline CDR1 and CDR2: LNHDA and SQIVND (reference sequence). The CDR3: CASRETGELFF. CDR3 in DNA: TGTGCCAGTCGGGAGACCGGGGAGCTGTTTTTT.

The CDR3 DNA sequence: TGTGCCAGCAACCGGGACGGACTCAATCAGCCCCAGCATTTT. Amino acid sequence: CASNRDGLNQPQHF. The V gene is TRBV2, the J gene TRBJ1-5, with TRBD1 as a possible D gene (5 bases). With 7 bases removed from V and 3 bases from J, the gap between germline ends came to 13 bases. The germline V gene has CDR1 SNHLY and CDR2 FYNNEI. The length of the CDR3 is 14 residues.

The chain carries TRBV28 and TRBJ2-7; 10 bases map to TRBD1. The ends lost 2 bases at V and 3 bases at J; junction bases unmatched: 7. CDR1 is MDHEN, CDR2 SYDVKM, per germline. The CDR3 is 16 residues long. The DNA of the CDR3 is TGTGCCAGCAGTTTAGATTGGACAGGGGGTGTCTACGAGCAGTACTTC. Translated, it gives CASSLDWTGGVYEQYF.

The rearrangement links TRBV6-4 to TRBJ2-1; 8 nucleotides match TRBD2. CDR1 is MRHNA, CDR2 SNTAGT, per germline. This CDR3 spans 15 amino acids. V was clipped by 3 bases and J by 6 bases; unmatched bases: 7. Here the CDR3 reads CASSEREGRSNEQFF. DNA of the CDR3: TGTGCCAGCAGTGAACGGGAGGGCCGTTCCAATGAGCAGTTCTTC.

This rearrangement joins TRBV19 to TRBJ1-1; 8 bases are a match to TRBD1. From germline, CDR1 is LNHDA and CDR2 SQIVND (reference sequence). CDR3 length: 15 residues. J was trimmed by 4 bases and V by 3 bases; bases with no gene match: 7. CDR3 bases: TGTGCCAGTAGTATTCCCAGGGGGCGCGGCACTGAAGCTTTCTTT. It translates to CASSIPRGRGTEAFF.

V and J are TRBV7-9 and TRBJ2-5; D is undetermined. Germline V CDR1 and CDR2: SEHNR, FQNEAQ (reference sequence). The CDR3 sequence is 16 residues long. The V end was cut by 5 bases, the J end by 3 bases, with 19 bases between. CDR3 amino acids: CASSPAIGAREETQYF. The CDR3 nucleotides are TGTGCCAGCAGCCCTGCGATTGGAGCCCGGGAAGAGACCCAGTACTTC.

The V gene is TRBV6-1, the J gene TRBJ2-5, with D hard to call. Germline V gives CDR1 MNHNS, CDR2 SASEGT. The CDR3 totals 15 residues. Trimming cost V 0 bases and J 2 bases, with 10 bases left between them. The CDR3 reads CASSEAGTHQETQYF. CDR3 DNA: TGTGCCAGCAGTGAAGCTGGAACTCATCAAGAGACCCAGTACTTC.

The chain is built from TRBV28 and TRBJ1-5; D unclear. Trimming stripped 6 bases from V and 4 bases from J, with 7 bases between. This CDR3 region has 12 residues. The V gene's germline CDR1 is MDHEN and CDR2 SYDVKM. The DNA for the CDR3 is TGTGCCAGCAGGGGGAATAATCAGCCCCAGCATTTT. This sequence encodes CASRGNNQPQHF.

This chain connects TRBV11-2 to TRBJ2-2, with 9 positions matching TRBD2. In germline, CDR1 is SGHAT, CDR2 FQNNGV. This CDR3 region has 16 residues. The trim removed 4 bases at V and 4 bases at J, leaving 7 bases unmatched. The CDR3 nucleotides read TGTGCCAGCAGCTACCTAGCGGGAAGGAGCACCGGGGAGCTGTTTTTT. It encodes CASSYLAGRSTGELFF.

This rearrangement joins TRBV15 to TRBJ2-7, with TRBD2 matching 10 bases. The germline CDR1 and CDR2 sequences are LNHNV and YYDKDF (reference sequence). Unmatched junction bases numbered 5, after V lost 5 bases and J lost 4 bases. The CDR3 totals 14 residues. The CDR3, as DNA: TGTGCCACCAGCCCCCGACTAGCGGGTTACGAGCAGTACTTC. Protein product: CATSPRLAGYEQYF.

The chain links TRBV9 to TRBJ1-3; D perhaps matches TRBD1 (6 bases). In germline, CDR1 is SGDLS, CDR2 YYNGEE. The V end lost 6 bases, the J end lost 1 base, and 11 bases lay between the germline ends. The CDR3 has 14 residues. DNA for the CDR3: TGTGCCAGCAACAGGGTCATATCTGGAAACACCATATATTTT. It yields the protein CASNRVISGNTIYF.